These 28 T cell receptor beta chains share one sample of origin, sequenced in a study of preoperative IRX-2 immunotherapy in early breast cancer. Clones were sequenced by immunoSEQ multiplex PCR, and TCRdb holds only the in-frame ones, with some missing. The sample lists over 55,000 clones, approximately 93% seen once, with under 2% in the top ten. Treatment denoted: preoperative locoregional IRX-2 cytokine immunotherapy. Sampling was performed from a patient treated with IRX-2 immunotherapy. The receptors derive from a human donor with breast cancer.

The chain couples TRBV18 to TRBJ2-7, with D perhaps being TRBD1 or TRBD2 (5 bases each). The CDR3 has 16 residues. The V end lost 2 bases, the J end lost 0 bases, and 14 bases lay between the germline ends. Germline loops: CDR1 KGHSH, CDR2 LQKENI. The CDR3 sequence: CASSPGYGAGSYEQYF. The CDR3 DNA reads TGTGCCAGCTCACCAGGGTACGGGGCCGGCTCCTACGAGCAGTACTTC.

V usage is TRBV4-2 and J usage is TRBJ1-1; D is uncertain. Trimming stripped 2 bases from V and 1 base from J, with 20 bases between. CDR1 and CDR2 from the germline V gene are LGHNA and YNFKEQ. The CDR3 loop spans 18 amino acids. The CDR3 DNA reads TGTGCCAGCAGCCAAATGTGGATCGGAGGGAGCCGGAACACTGAAGCTTTCTTT. It codes for CASSQMWIGGSRNTEAFF.

This clone was seen a few times. This chain links TRBV7-2 with TRBJ1-2, with 7 bases aligning to TRBD1. The CDR3 loop spans 14 amino acids. Germline V CDR1 and CDR2: SGHTA, FQGNSA. The trim removed 2 bases at V and 8 bases at J, leaving 8 bases unmatched. CDR3 nucleotide sequence: TGTGCCAGCAGCTTAAAAGTCGGGACAGAAGGCTACACCTTC. This codes for CASSLKVGTEGYTF.

The chain employs TRBV7-2 and TRBJ1-2, with no clear D. In germline, CDR1 is SGHTA, CDR2 FQGNSA. The V and J ends lost 0 bases and 8 bases respectively, with 13 bases between them. The CDR3 sequence is 14 residues long. The CDR3 region is CASSLAHAGWGYTF. For the CDR3, the DNA is TGTGCCAGCAGCTTAGCGCATGCGGGTTGGGGCTACACCTTC.

The chain joins TRBV4-2 to TRBJ2-3; 7 nucleotides agree with TRBD1. Germline trimming cut 4 bases from V and 4 bases from J; bases unmatched to any gene: 17. This CDR3 has 18 residues. Germline V gene lookup returns CDR1 LGHNA and CDR2 YNFKEQ. The CDR3 loop is CASSLAGEVTGWSDTQYF. CDR3 coding DNA: TGTGCCAGCAGCCTCGCCGGCGAAGTGACAGGGTGGTCAGATACGCAGTATTTT.

The genes are TRBV9 and TRBJ1-2, with D possibly TRBD1 on 5 matching bases. This CDR3 spans 14 amino acids. The germline V and J ends were trimmed by 4 bases and 2 bases, with 12 bases remaining between them. CDR1 and CDR2 from the germline V gene are SGDLS and YYNGEE. CDR3 in amino acids: CASSPRDVNYGYTF. Here the CDR3 DNA reads TGTGCCAGCAGCCCCCGGGACGTCAACTATGGCTACACCTTC.

J is TRBJ2-7 and V is TRBV4-3, with unresolved D. This CDR3 has 13 residues. Trimming pared 2 bases from V and 2 bases from J, leaving 7 bases between. Germline V gene data show CDR1 as LGHNA and CDR2 as YSLEER. CDR3 region: CASSQPKPYEQYF. The CDR3, as DNA: TGCGCCAGCAGCCAACCTAAACCCTACGAGCAGTACTTC.

The chain couples TRBV19 to TRBJ2-3; 7 nucleotides agree with TRBD1. The V segment lost 5 bases and the J segment 0 bases; nucleotides outside the gene matches: 8. CDR3 length equals 16 residues. CDR1 LNHDA and CDR2 SQIVND come from the germline V gene (reference sequence). CDR3 residues: CASSQLGGSSTDTQYF. The CDR3 region has the DNA TGTGCCAGTAGTCAATTAGGGGGCTCTAGCACAGATACGCAGTATTTT.

The chain combines TRBV18 with TRBJ1-5; unclear D gene. The CDR3 has 13 amino acids. The V end was cut by 0 bases, the J end by 7 bases, with 7 bases between. CDR1 is KGHSH and CDR2 is LQKENI in the germline V gene. The CDR3 DNA reads as TGTGCCAGCTCACCACCGAACGGGCAGCCCCAGCATTTT. This gives the protein CASSPPNGQPQHF.

This clone was seen a single time. The V call is TRBV18, the J call TRBJ1-4; D is unresolved. V dropped 1 base and J dropped 0 bases, with 3 bases sitting between them. CDR3 length: 14 residues. The germline V gene encodes CDR1 KGHSH and CDR2 LQKENI. CDR3 bases: TGTGCCAGCTCACCACGTGCAACTAATGAAAAACTGTTTTTT. This sequence encodes CASSPRATNEKLFF.

This chain links TRBV7-3 with TRBJ2-7; D possibly corresponds to TRBD2 (6 bases). V lost 5 bases and J 6 bases, leaving 14 bases between the germline ends. The germline gives CDR1 SGHTA, CDR2 FQGTGA. The length of the CDR3 is 13 residues. The CDR3 bases are TGTGCCAGCAGCAGCGGTGGGGGGACCGAGCAGTACTTC. This sequence encodes CASSSGGGTEQYF.

The chain joins TRBV19 to TRBJ2-1; D remains ambiguous. The V end was cut by 5 bases, the J end by 0 bases, with 8 bases between. The CDR3 sequence is 14 residues long. Per germline, CDR1 LNHDA and CDR2 SQIVND (reference sequence). The CDR3 loop reads CASSVSSSYNEQFF. CDR3 coding DNA: TGTGCCAGTAGTGTATCAAGCTCCTACAATGAGCAGTTCTTC.

This chain uses TRBV7-2 with TRBJ2-2; no clear D. This CDR3 contains 18 residues. The germline V gene has CDR1 SGHTA and CDR2 FQGNSA. Trimming left V 0 bases short and J 7 bases short, with 21 bases between. This chain's CDR3 is CASSLARVGRLGNGELFF. CDR3 bases: TGTGCCAGCAGCTTAGCACGCGTCGGCAGGCTGGGAAACGGGGAGCTGTTTTTT.

V usage is TRBV10-3 and J usage is TRBJ2-7; D call uncertain. In germline, CDR1 is ENHRY, CDR2 SYGVKD. CDR3 size: 12 residues. The ends were cut back, 0 bases at V and 3 bases at J, with 3 bases in the middle. CDR3 protein: CAISESSYEQYF. The CDR3 nucleotides are TGTGCCATCAGTGAGTCGAGCTACGAGCAGTACTTC.

The genes are TRBV28 and TRBJ2-1; a weak D match, TRBD2 (6 bases). CDR3 length equals 17 residues. The germline V and J ends were trimmed by 4 bases and 6 bases, with 22 bases remaining between them. Germline lookup yields CDR1 MDHEN and CDR2 SYDVKM. CDR3 DNA sequence: TGTGCCAGCAGTTCAATCCTTTCCGGGGGTTGGGGCAATGAGCAGTTCTTC. Amino acids: CASSSILSGGWGNEQFF.

This clone was counted a single time. This chain uses TRBV7-9 with TRBJ1-4; D unresolved. This CDR3 has 14 residues. Looked up from germline, CDR1 is SEHNR and CDR2 is FQNEAQ (reference sequence). V was cut by 4 bases and J by 6 bases, with 12 bases left in between. CDR3 residues: CASSWAGIDEKLFF. The CDR3 nucleotides are TGTGCCAGCAGCTGGGCCGGGATTGATGAAAAACTGTTTTTT.

This rearrangement joins TRBV29-1 to TRBJ1-2; 9 nucleotides match TRBD1. Germline loops: CDR1 SQVTM, CDR2 ANQGSEA. After removal of 7 bases from V and 4 bases from J, the junction contained 10 bases not matched to a gene. This CDR3 is built from 14 residues. CDR3 region: CSDPTGGWLYGYTF. The CDR3, as DNA: TGCAGCGACCCGACAGGGGGATGGCTCTATGGCTACACCTTC.

The rearrangement uses TRBV18 and TRBJ2-3; 7 positions match TRBD2. The germline V gene encodes CDR1 KGHSH and CDR2 LQKENI. This CDR3 region has 16 residues. Trimming cost V 2 bases and J 2 bases; bases outside gene matches: 7. CDR3 region: CASSPFTGGFTDTQYF. In DNA form, the CDR3 reads TGTGCCAGCTCACCATTTACGGGAGGATTCACAGATACGCAGTATTTT.

The chain couples TRBV4-3 to TRBJ2-5; 10 bases line up with TRBD1. The ends lost 0 bases at V and 5 bases at J; junction bases unmatched: 9. The CDR3 length is 17 residues. Germline CDR1 and CDR2: LGHNA and YSLEER. The CDR3: CASSQDGPTGGWETQYF. CDR3 DNA: TGCGCCAGCAGCCAAGACGGGCCGACAGGGGGCTGGGAGACCCAGTACTTC.

This chain links TRBV28 with TRBJ1-5; D uncertain. V was pared by 10 bases and J by 7 bases, with 14 bases between. Germline V lookup: CDR1 MDHEN, CDR2 SYDVKM. The CDR3 length is 12 residues. For the CDR3, the DNA is TGTGCCACGCACCCCACGGGACAGCCCCAGCATTTT. Protein sequence: CATHPTGQPQHF.

V and J are TRBV14 and TRBJ2-3, with D perhaps matching TRBD2 (5 bases). CDR1 is SGHDN and CDR2 is FVKESK in the germline V gene. V gave up 0 bases and J gave up 9 bases, with 13 bases separating them. The CDR3 is made up of 14 amino acids. The DNA for the CDR3 is TGTGCCAGCAGCCAAGATCCCAGCGGACGAACGCAGTATTTT. Translating it yields CASSQDPSGRTQYF.

The chain couples TRBV6-1 to TRBJ2-7; D is undetermined. This CDR3 is built from 15 residues. In germline, CDR1 is MNHNS, CDR2 SASEGT. V lost 10 bases and J lost 0, with 19 bases in between. DNA of the CDR3: TGTGCCACTACCCAACCTGAGATGGGCTCCTACGAGCAGTACTTC. It codes for CATTQPEMGSYEQYF.

This sequence joins TRBV28 and TRBJ1-5; 8 bases line up with TRBD1. CDR1 and CDR2 (germline): MDHEN, SYDVKM. This CDR3 contains 14 residues. With 6 bases clipped from V and 7 bases from J, the junction kept 8 bases outside the gene matches. CDR3 nucleotides: TGTGCCAGCAGCCCCGGACAGGGTGACCAGCCCCAGCATTTT. This sequence encodes CASSPGQGDQPQHF.

This chain joins TRBV5-4 and TRBJ2-1; TRBD2 agrees at 11 bases. The CDR3 has 16 amino acids. Trimming took 3 bases from V and 9 from J; bases not matched to a gene: 11. Germline CDR1 reads SGHNT; CDR2 reads YYREEE (reference sequence). CDR3 region: CASSSLAGAPVAEQFF. The CDR3 DNA reads as TGTGCCAGCAGCTCACTAGCGGGGGCCCCCGTCGCTGAGCAGTTCTTC.

The chain carries TRBV27 and TRBJ1-5; weak D call: TRBD1 (6 bases). There are 15 residues in the CDR3. V dropped 1 base and J dropped 8 bases, with 15 bases sitting between them. Germline V gene lookup returns CDR1 MNHEY and CDR2 SMNVEV (reference sequence). For the CDR3, the DNA is TGTGCCAGCAGTTTATGGGGGTACAGGGTTGAGCCCCAGCATTTT. Its translation: CASSLWGYRVEPQHF.

V is TRBV19 and J is TRBJ1-4, with a possible D match to TRBD1 (5 bases). With 5 bases removed from V and 8 bases from J, the gap between germline ends came to 12 bases. Germline V gene lookup returns CDR1 LNHDA and CDR2 SQIVND (reference sequence). This CDR3 region has 13 residues. CDR3 coding DNA: TGTGCCAGTAGTGTAAGGGGACGGGAAAAACTGTTTTTT. Its protein is CASSVRGREKLFF. Full variable domain (missing parts from reference TRBV19 and TRBJ1-4): DGGITQSPKYLFRKEGQNVTLSCEQNLNHDAMYWYRQDPGQGLRLIYYSQIVNDFQKGDIAEGYSVSREKKESFPLTVTSAQKNPTAFYLCASSVRGREKLFFGSGTQLSVL.

The gene calls are TRBV19 and TRBJ2-4; no clear D. V lost 1 base and J 8 bases, leaving 3 bases between the germline ends. This CDR3 comprises 11 residues. Germline V gives CDR1 LNHDA, CDR2 SQIVND (reference sequence). CDR3 coding DNA: TGTGCCAGTAGTATAGGTGACATTCAGTACTTC. It encodes CASSIGDIQYF.

The chain joins TRBV28 to TRBJ1-1; 8 nucleotides align to TRBD1. This CDR3 contains 15 residues. Unmatched junction bases numbered 3, after V lost 1 base and J lost 2 bases. Per germline, CDR1 MDHEN and CDR2 SYDVKM. CDR3 in DNA: TGTGCCAGCAGTTTATTGGACAGGGCTAACACTGAAGCTTTCTTT. Protein sequence: CASSLLDRANTEAFF.